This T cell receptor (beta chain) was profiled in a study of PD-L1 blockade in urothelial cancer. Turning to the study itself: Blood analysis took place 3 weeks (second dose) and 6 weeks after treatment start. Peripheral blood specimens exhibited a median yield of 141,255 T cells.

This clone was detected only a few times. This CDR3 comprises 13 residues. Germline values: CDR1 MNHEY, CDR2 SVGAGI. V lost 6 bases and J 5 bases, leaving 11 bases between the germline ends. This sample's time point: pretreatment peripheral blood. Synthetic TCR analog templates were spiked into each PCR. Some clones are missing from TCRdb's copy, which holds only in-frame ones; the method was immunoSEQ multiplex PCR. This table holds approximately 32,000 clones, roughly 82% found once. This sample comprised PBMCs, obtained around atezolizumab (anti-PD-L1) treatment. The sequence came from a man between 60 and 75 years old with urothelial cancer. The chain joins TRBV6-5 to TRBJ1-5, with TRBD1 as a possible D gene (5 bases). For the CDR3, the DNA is TGTGCCAGCAGACGAACCAGGGATCAGCCCCAGCATTTT. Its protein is CASRRTRDQPQHF.